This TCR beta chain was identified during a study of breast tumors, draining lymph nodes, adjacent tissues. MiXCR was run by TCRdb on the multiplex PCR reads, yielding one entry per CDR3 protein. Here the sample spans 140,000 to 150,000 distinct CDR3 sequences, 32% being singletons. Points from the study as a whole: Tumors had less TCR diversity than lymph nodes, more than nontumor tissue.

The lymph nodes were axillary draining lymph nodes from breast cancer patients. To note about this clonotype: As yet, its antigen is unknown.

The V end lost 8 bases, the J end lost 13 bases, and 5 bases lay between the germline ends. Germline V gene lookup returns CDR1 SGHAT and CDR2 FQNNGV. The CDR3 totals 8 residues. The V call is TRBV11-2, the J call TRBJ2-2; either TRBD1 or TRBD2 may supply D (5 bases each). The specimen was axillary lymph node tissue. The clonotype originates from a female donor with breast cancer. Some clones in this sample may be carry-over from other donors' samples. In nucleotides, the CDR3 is TGTGCCAGCGGGACGCTGTTTTTT. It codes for CASGTLFF.